The 13 T cell receptor beta chains presented below share a single source sample, sequenced in a study of response to subunit inactivated influenza vaccine. TCRdb fed the RT-PCR reads into MiXCR, producing one record per CDR3 protein. The sample has about 620,000 distinct CDR3 sequences, 12% seen once; the top ten hold about 10%. The specimen comprised PBMCs from blood, sampled on the day of vaccination. The receptors derive from a man aged 50 to 60 who received an inactivated influenza vaccine.

A few counts support this clonotype. The rearrangement links TRBV27 to TRBJ2-1; 7 bases line up with TRBD1. Losses at the gene ends were 3 bases for V and 9 bases for J; bases not matched to a gene: 5. The CDR3 sequence is 13 residues long. Germline V CDR1 and CDR2: MNHEY, SMNVEV (reference sequence). In nucleotides, the CDR3 is TGTGCCAGCAGTTTCCAGGGGGTAGGTGAGCAGTTCTTC. Its protein product is CASSFQGVGEQFF.

CDR3 region: CASSRIGTGIETQYF. CDR3 in DNA: TGTGCCAGTAGTAGGATCGGGACAGGGATCGAGACCCAGTACTTC. The V gene is TRBV19, the J gene TRBJ2-5; 9 nucleotides line up with TRBD1. This CDR3 is 15 amino acids long. With 4 bases clipped from V and 5 bases from J, the junction kept 8 bases outside the gene matches. Germline CDR1 and CDR2: LNHDA and SQIVND (reference sequence).

This chain uses TRBV25-1 with TRBJ2-3; D is undetermined. V lost 1 base and J lost 0, with 11 bases in between. Germline assignment: CDR1 MGHDK and CDR2 SYGVNS. The CDR3 is 16 amino acids. Written as DNA, the CDR3 is TGTGCCAGCAGTGAATGGGAAGGTGCTAGCACAGATACGCAGTATTTT. Protein sequence: CASSEWEGASTDTQYF.

The rearrangement links TRBV20-1 to TRBJ2-5; D remains unclear. The V gene's germline CDR1 is DFQATT and CDR2 SNEGSKA (reference sequence). This CDR3 has 13 residues. Trimming took 0 bases from V and 1 from J, leaving 6 bases between them. The CDR3 loop reads CSARDPLQETQYF. Written as DNA, the CDR3 is TGCAGTGCTAGAGACCCACTCCAAGAGACCCAGTACTTC.

This rearrangement joins TRBV30 to TRBJ1-2; 7 bases align to TRBD1. The CDR3 is made up of 15 amino acids. With V trimmed by 3 bases and J by 4 bases, 11 bases remained unmatched. In germline, CDR1 is GTSNPN, CDR2 SVGIG (reference sequence). The CDR3 sequence is CAWRRTGRTPYGYTF. The DNA for the CDR3 is TGTGCCTGGAGGAGGACAGGCCGAACCCCCTATGGCTACACCTTC.

This clonotype has just a few counts. The chain recombines TRBV5-1 with TRBJ2-3; 14 bases align to TRBD2. CDR3 length: 15 residues. Germline V gene lookup returns CDR1 SGHRS and CDR2 YFSETQ. Losses at the gene ends were 4 bases for V and 5 bases for J; bases not matched to a gene: 3. The CDR3 is CASSPTSGGGDTQYF. Written as DNA, the CDR3 is TGCGCCAGCAGCCCGACTAGCGGGGGGGGAGATACGCAGTATTTT. Filled out from reference TRBV5-1 and TRBJ2-3, the complete variable domain reads KAGVTQTPRYLIKTRGQQVTLSCSPISGHRSVSWYQQTPGQGLQFLFEYFSETQRNKGNFPGRFSGRQFSNSRSEMNVSTLELGDSALYLCASSPTSGGGDTQYFGPGTRLTVL.

This clonotype was seen ten or more times. The chain recombines TRBV12-3 or TRBV12-4 with TRBJ2-3, with D tentatively TRBD2 (6 bases). Trimming cost V 7 bases and J 2 bases, with 19 bases left between them. This CDR3 region has 16 residues. This chain's CDR3 is CASKDGTSYATDTQYF. CDR3 in DNA: TGTGCCAGCAAAGACGGAACTAGCTACGCCACAGATACGCAGTATTTT.

This clonotype was seen repeatedly, ten times or more. This chain links TRBV9 with TRBJ2-7; TRBD1 matches at 7 bases. The junction had 11 bases not matched to a gene; V was cut back by 4 bases and J by 7 bases. The CDR3 runs 14 residues. The germline gives CDR1 SGDLS, CDR2 YYNGEE. CDR3 nucleotide sequence: TGTGCCAGCAGCCCGGGACAGTTGGCAGGGGAGCAGTACTTC. Protein sequence: CASSPGQLAGEQYF. The full variable domain, its missing parts supplied by reference TRBV9 and TRBJ2-7, is DSGVTQTPKHLITATGQRVTLRCSPRSGDLSVYWYQQSLDQGLQFLIQYYNGEERAKGNILERFSAQQFPDLHSELNLSSLELGDSALYFCASSPGQLAGEQYFGPGTRLTVT.

Concerning this clonotype itself: This could be a read error, since a much larger clone is one nucleotide away. The rearrangement links TRBV5-1 to TRBJ2-3; D remains unclear. V gave up 4 bases and J gave up 0 bases, with 9 bases separating them. CDR3 size: 14 residues. In germline, CDR1 is SGHRS, CDR2 YFSETQ. The CDR3 nucleotides are TGCGCCAGCAGCGCGACTCCTAGCACAGATACGCAGTATTTT. This encodes CASSATPSTDTQYF.

J is TRBJ2-7 and V is TRBV5-6, with 8 bases that match TRBD2. CDR3 length: 16 residues. V shed 0 bases and J 1 base; nucleotides not matched to a gene: 6. Germline V gene lookup returns CDR1 SGHDT and CDR2 YYEEEE. The CDR3 bases are TGTGCCAGCAGCTTGGCTGGAGGCGGGAGGTCCTACGAGCAGTACTTC. Its translation is CASSLAGGGRSYEQYF. Drawing the rest from reference TRBV5-6 and TRBJ2-7, the complete variable domain is DAGVTQSPTHLIKTRGQQVTLRCSPKSGHDTVSWYQQALGQGPQFIFQYYEEEERQRGNFPDRFSGHQFPNYSSELNVNALLLGDSALYLCASSLAGGGRSYEQYFGPGTRLTVT.

There are many counts of this clonotype. J is TRBJ2-1 and V is TRBV24-1, with a possible D match to TRBD1 (5 bases). CDR1 KGHDR and CDR2 SFDVKD come from the germline V gene. V gave up 0 bases and J gave up 8 bases, with 10 bases separating them. The CDR3 covers 14 residues. DNA of the CDR3: TGTGCCACCAGTGATTTGGGGGCATTCCATGAGCAGTTCTTC. The encoded protein is CATSDLGAFHEQFF.

This clonotype appeared a few times. The CDR3 coding sequence is TGTGCCAGCAGCACCCGATGGGGGGACACAGATACGCAGTATTTT. Translated, it gives CASSTRWGDTDTQYF. V usage is TRBV7-2 and J usage is TRBJ2-3, with D tentatively TRBD2 (6 bases). The CDR3 is 15 residues long. Germline CDR1 and CDR2: SGHTA and FQGNSA. The V end lost 5 bases, the J end lost 2 bases, and 14 bases lay between the germline ends. Full variable domain (rest looked up from reference TRBV7-2 and TRBJ2-3): GAGVSQSPSNKVTEKGKDVELRCDPISGHTALYWYRQSLGQGLEFLIYFQGNSAPDKSGLPSDRFSAERTGGSVSTLTIQRTQQEDSAVYLCASSTRWGDTDTQYFGPGTRLTVL.

V is TRBV5-1 and J is TRBJ2-1; 13 bases are shared with TRBD2. The CDR3 contains 15 residues. Per germline, CDR1 SGHRS and CDR2 YFSETQ. Trimming at V came to 3 bases and at J to 8 bases, leaving 5 bases not matched to a gene. CDR3 DNA sequence: TGCGCCAGCAGCTCCGGACTAGCGGGGGTGCATGAGCAGTTCTTC. It specifies CASSSGLAGVHEQFF.